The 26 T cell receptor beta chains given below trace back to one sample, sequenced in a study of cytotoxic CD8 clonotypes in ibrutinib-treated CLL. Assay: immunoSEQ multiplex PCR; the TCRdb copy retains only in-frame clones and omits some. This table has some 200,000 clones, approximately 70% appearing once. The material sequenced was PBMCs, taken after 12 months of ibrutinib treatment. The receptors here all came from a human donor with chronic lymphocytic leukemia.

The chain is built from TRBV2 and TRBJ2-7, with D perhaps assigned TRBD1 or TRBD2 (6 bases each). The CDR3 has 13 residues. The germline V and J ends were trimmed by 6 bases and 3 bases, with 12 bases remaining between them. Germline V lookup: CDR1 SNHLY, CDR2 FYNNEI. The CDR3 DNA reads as TGTGCCAGCAGGAGGGGGGAGTTCTACGAGCAGTACTTC. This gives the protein CASRRGEFYEQYF. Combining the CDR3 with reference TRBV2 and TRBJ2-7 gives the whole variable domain EPEVTQTPSHQVTQMGQEVILRCVPISNHLYFYWYRQILGQKVEFLVSFYNNEISEKSEIFDDQFSVERPDGSNFTLKIRSTKLEDSAMYFCASRRGEFYEQYFGPGTRLTVT.

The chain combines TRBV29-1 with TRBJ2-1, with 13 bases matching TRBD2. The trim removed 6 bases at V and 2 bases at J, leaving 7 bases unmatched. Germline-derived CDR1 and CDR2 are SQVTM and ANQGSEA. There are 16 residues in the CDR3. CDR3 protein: CSVRTSGSLAYNEQFF. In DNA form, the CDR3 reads TGCAGCGTCCGGACTAGCGGGAGCTTAGCCTACAATGAGCAGTTCTTC.

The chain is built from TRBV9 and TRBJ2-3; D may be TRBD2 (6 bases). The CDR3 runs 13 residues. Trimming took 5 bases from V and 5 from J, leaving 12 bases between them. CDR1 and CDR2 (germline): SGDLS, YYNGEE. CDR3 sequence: CASSAWGEDTQYF. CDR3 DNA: TGTGCCAGCAGTGCATGGGGGGAAGATACGCAGTATTTT.

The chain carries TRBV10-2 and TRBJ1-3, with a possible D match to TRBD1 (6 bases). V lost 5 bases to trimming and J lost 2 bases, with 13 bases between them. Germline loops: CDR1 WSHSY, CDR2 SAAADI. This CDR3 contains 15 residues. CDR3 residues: CASSRWQGPGNTIYF. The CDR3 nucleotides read TGCGCCAGCAGTAGATGGCAGGGGCCTGGAAACACCATATATTTT.

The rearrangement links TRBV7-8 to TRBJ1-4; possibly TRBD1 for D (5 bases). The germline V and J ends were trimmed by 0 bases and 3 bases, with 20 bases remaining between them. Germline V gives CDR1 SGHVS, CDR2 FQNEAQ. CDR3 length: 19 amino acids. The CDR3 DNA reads TGTGCCAGCAGCTTAGCGAGCAGGAAAGGGGCAGTACCTAATGAAAAACTGTTTTTT. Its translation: CASSLASRKGAVPNEKLFF.

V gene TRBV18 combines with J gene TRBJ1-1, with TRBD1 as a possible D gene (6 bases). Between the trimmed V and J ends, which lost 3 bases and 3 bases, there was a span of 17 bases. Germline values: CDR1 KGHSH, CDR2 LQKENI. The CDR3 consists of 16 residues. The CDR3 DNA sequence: TGTGCCAGCTCACCTCCAAGGGGGACGGCGGACACTGAAGCTTTCTTT. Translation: CASSPPRGTADTEAFF.

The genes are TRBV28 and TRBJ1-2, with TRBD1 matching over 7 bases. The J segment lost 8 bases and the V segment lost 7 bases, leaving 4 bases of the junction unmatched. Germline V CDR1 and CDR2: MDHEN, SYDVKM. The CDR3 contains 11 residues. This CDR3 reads CASTRTGGYTF. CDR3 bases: TGTGCCAGCACCCGGACAGGCGGCTACACCTTC.

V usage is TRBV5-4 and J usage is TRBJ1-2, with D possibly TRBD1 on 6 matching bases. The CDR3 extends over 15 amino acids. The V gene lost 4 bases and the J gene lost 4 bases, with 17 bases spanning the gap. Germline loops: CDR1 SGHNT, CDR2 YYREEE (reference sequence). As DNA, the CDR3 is TGTGCCAGCAGCCGACTAATGGACAGAACCTATGGCTACACCTTC. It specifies CASSRLMDRTYGYTF.

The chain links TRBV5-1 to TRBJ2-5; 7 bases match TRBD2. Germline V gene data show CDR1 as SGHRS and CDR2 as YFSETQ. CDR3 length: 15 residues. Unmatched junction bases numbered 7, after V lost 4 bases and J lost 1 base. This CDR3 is CASSPGGGPQETQYF. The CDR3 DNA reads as TGCGCCAGCAGCCCGGGCGGGGGTCCCCAAGAGACCCAGTACTTC. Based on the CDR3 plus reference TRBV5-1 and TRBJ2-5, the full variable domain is KAGVTQTPRYLIKTRGQQVTLSCSPISGHRSVSWYQQTPGQGLQFLFEYFSETQRNKGNFPGRFSGRQFSNSRSEMNVSTLELGDSALYLCASSPGGGPQETQYFGPGTRLLVL.

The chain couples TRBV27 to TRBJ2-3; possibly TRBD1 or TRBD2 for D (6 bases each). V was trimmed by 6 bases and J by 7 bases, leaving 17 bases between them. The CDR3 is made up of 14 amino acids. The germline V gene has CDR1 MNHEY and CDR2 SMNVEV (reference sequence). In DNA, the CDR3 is TGTGCCAGCAGGGGGGGAGGCAGGGGAAATACGCAGTATTTT. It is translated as CASRGGGRGNTQYF.

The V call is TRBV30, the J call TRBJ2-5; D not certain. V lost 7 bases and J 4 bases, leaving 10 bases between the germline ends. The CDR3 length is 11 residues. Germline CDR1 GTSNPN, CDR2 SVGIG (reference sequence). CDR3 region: CAYPIGETQYF. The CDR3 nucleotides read TGTGCCTACCCTATCGGAGAGACCCAGTACTTC.

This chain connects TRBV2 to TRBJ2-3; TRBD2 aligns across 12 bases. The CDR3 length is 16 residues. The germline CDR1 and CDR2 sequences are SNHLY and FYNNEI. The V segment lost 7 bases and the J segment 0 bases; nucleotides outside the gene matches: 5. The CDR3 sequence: CASIGLAGLSTDTQYF. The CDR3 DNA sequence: TGTGCCAGCATCGGACTAGCGGGGCTTAGCACAGATACGCAGTATTTT. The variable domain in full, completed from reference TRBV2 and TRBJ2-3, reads EPEVTQTPSHQVTQMGQEVILRCVPISNHLYFYWYRQILGQKVEFLVSFYNNEISEKSEIFDDQFSVERPDGSNFTLKIRSTKLEDSAMYFCASIGLAGLSTDTQYFGPGTRLTVL.

CDR3 bases: TGTGCCAGCAGTTTCGAGAAGGGGAGGGCTTTCTTT. This codes for CASSFEKGRAFF. The chain employs TRBV28 and TRBJ1-1, with TRBD1 as a possible D gene (5 bases). Germline V gives CDR1 MDHEN, CDR2 SYDVKM. V was clipped by 3 bases and J by 11 bases, with 13 bases between them. The CDR3 length is 12 residues. Variable domain in full (rest from reference TRBV28 and TRBJ1-1): DVKVTQSSRYLVKRTGEKVFLECVQDMDHENMFWYRQDPGLGLRLIYFSYDVKMKEKGDIPEGYSVSREKKERFSLILESASTNQTSMYLCASSFEKGRAFFGQGTRLTVV.

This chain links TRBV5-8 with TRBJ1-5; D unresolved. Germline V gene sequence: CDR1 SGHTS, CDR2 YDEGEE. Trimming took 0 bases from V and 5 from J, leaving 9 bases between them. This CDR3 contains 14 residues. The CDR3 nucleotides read TGTGCCAGCAGCTTGGGGTATCGAGATCAGCCCCAGCATTTT. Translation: CASSLGYRDQPQHF.

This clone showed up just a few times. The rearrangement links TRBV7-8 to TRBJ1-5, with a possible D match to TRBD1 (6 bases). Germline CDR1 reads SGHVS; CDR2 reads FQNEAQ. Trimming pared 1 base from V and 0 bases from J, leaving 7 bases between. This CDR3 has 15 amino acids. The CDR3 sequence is CASSLDRVSNQPQHF. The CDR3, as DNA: TGTGCCAGCAGCTTAGACAGGGTTAGCAATCAGCCCCAGCATTTT.

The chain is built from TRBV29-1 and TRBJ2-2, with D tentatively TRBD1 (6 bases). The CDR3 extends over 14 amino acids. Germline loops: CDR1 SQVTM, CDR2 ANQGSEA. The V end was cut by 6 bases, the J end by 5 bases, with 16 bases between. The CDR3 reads CSVHQGSSTGELFF. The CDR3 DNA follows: TGCAGCGTACACCAGGGGTCCTCGACCGGGGAGCTGTTTTTT.

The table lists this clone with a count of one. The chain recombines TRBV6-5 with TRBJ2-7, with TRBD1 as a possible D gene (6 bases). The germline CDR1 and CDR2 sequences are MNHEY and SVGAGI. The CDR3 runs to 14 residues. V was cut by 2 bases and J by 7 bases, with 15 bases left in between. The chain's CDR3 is CASSYTGPPGEQYF. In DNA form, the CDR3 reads TGTGCCAGCAGTTACACAGGGCCTCCGGGGGAGCAGTACTTC.

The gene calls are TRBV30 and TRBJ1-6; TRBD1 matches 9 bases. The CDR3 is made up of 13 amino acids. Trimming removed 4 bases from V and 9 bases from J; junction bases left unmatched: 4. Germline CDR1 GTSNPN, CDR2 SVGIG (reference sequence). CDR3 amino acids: CAWTGQGLSPLHF. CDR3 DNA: TGTGCCTGGACGGGACAGGGTCTTTCACCCCTCCACTTT.

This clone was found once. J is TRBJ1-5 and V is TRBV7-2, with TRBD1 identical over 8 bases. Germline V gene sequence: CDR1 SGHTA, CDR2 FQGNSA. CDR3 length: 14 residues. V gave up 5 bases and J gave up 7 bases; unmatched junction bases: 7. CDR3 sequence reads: CASSARQGNQPQHF. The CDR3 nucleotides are TGTGCCAGCAGCGCAAGACAGGGGAACCAGCCCCAGCATTTT.

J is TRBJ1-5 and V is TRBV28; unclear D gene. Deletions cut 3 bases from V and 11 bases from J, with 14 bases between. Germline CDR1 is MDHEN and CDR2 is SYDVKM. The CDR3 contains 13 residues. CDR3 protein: CASSFGGLGSQHF. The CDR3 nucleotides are TGTGCCAGCAGTTTCGGCGGACTTGGGTCCCAGCATTTT.

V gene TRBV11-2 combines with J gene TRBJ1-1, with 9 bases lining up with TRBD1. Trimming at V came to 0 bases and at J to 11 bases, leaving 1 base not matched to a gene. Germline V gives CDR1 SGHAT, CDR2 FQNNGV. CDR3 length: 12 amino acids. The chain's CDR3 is CASSLDDRGAFF. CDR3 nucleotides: TGTGCCAGCAGCTTAGACGACAGGGGGGCTTTCTTT.

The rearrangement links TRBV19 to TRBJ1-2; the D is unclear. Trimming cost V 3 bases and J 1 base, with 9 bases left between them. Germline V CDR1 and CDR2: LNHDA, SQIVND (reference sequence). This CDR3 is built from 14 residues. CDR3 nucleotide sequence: TGTGCCAGTAGTATTTACAGCCTTAACTATGGCTACACCTTC. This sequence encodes CASSIYSLNYGYTF.

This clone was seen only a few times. The CDR3 DNA reads as TGTGCCAGCAGCCCCAACCGGCTTCTGGGCTACACCTTC. Translated: CASSPNRLLGYTF. The V gene is TRBV14, the J gene TRBJ1-2; no definite D call. CDR3 length: 13 amino acids. CDR1 SGHDN and CDR2 FVKESK come from the germline V gene. V lost 4 bases, J lost 8 bases, and 14 bases lay in between.

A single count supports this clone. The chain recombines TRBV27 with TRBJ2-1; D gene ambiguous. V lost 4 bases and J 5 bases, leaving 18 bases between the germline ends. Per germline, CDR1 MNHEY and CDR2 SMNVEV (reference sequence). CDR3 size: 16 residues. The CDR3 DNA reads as TGTGCCAGCAGTTACTCGTACTCGAAATTGAACAATGAGCAGTTCTTC. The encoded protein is CASSYSYSKLNNEQFF.

The CDR3 DNA sequence: TGTGCCAGCAGCCCAGTGTTCTACGGGAGGAACACTGAAGCTTTCTTT. This sequence encodes CASSPVFYGRNTEAFF. The rearrangement joins TRBV4-2 to TRBJ1-1, with D hard to call. Trimming took 4 bases from V and 1 from J, leaving 16 bases between them. This CDR3 has 16 residues. Germline loops: CDR1 LGHNA, CDR2 YNFKEQ.

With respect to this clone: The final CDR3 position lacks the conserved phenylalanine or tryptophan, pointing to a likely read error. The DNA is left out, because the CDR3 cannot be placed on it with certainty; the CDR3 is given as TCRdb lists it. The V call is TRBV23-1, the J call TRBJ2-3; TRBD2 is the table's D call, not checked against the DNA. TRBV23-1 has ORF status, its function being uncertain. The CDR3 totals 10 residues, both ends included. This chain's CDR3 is CASSTIFSRV.